The 30 T cell receptor beta chains reported below all come from one sample, sequenced in a study of blood T cell repertoires in COVID-19. Here immunoSEQ multiplex PCR was the method, and the copy in TCRdb shows in-frame clones only, minus some. The top ten hold 5.5% to 7.5% of the sample, which has over 200,000 clones, 87% seen once. The sample consisted of peripheral blood. The receptors come from a man in his 60s who had recovered from COVID-19.

The chain joins TRBV5-6 to TRBJ1-2; 9 bases fit TRBD1. This CDR3 comprises 16 residues. V lost 0 bases to trimming and J lost 7 bases; unmatched junction nucleotides: 10. Germline V gives CDR1 SGHDT, CDR2 YYEEEE. CDR3 nucleotides: TGTGCCAGCAGCTTGGGGTCCGGGACAGGGTTGCGTGGCTACACCTTC. This encodes CASSLGSGTGLRGYTF.

The V call is TRBV7-8, the J call TRBJ2-5, with 9 bases lining up with TRBD1. Germline V CDR1 and CDR2: SGHVS, FQNEAQ. The CDR3 contains 19 residues. J was trimmed by 4 bases and V by 4 bases; bases with no gene match: 19. The DNA of the CDR3 is TGTGCCAGCAGCTCATATAGAATTCCGGGACAGGGAAGGAGAGAGACCCAGTACTTC. Translating it yields CASSSYRIPGQGRRETQYF.

This clone was recorded once. The chain employs TRBV19 and TRBJ1-3, with D perhaps TRBD1 (5 bases). CDR1 and CDR2 from the germline V gene are LNHDA and SQIVND (reference sequence). The V and J ends lost 8 bases and 0 bases respectively, with 11 bases between them. This CDR3 has 14 residues. CDR3: CASWEGTSGNTIYF. The DNA for the CDR3 is TGTGCCAGTTGGGAGGGGACCTCTGGAAACACCATATATTTT.

V and J are TRBV7-3 and TRBJ2-1; 11 positions match TRBD2. The CDR3 loop spans 15 amino acids. V gave up 5 bases and J gave up 9 bases; unmatched junction bases: 9. The germline V gene has CDR1 SGHTA and CDR2 FQGTGA. This CDR3 reads CASSPVSGRAGEQFF. For the CDR3, the DNA is TGTGCCAGCAGCCCCGTTAGCGGGAGGGCCGGTGAGCAGTTCTTC.

This clone was seen once. This chain links TRBV11-2 with TRBJ2-7; TRBD2 aligns across 7 bases. Germline trimming cut 4 bases from V and 4 bases from J; bases unmatched to any gene: 7. Germline CDR1 and CDR2: SGHAT and FQNNGV. The CDR3 is 14 residues long. CDR3 region: CASSSRGLGYEQYF. As DNA, the CDR3 is TGTGCCAGCAGCTCCCGCGGACTAGGGTACGAGCAGTACTTC.

V gene TRBV20-1 combines with J gene TRBJ1-4; D is undetermined. CDR1 and CDR2 (germline): DFQATT, SNEGSKA (reference sequence). The CDR3 sequence is 11 residues long. V lost 3 bases, J lost 6 bases, and 5 bases lay in between. DNA for the CDR3: TGCAGTGCTAGTTTCGATGAAAAACTGTTTTTT. Its translation: CSASFDEKLFF.

The chain employs TRBV6-6 and TRBJ2-2, with D perhaps TRBD1 (5 bases). Trimming removed 1 base from V and 3 bases from J, with 9 bases in between. The CDR3 is made up of 15 amino acids. The V gene's germline CDR1 is MNHNY and CDR2 SVGAGI (reference sequence). The CDR3, as DNA: TGTGCCAGCAGTTACTTAACAGGTTACACCGGGGAGCTGTTTTTT. Translation: CASSYLTGYTGELFF.

The rearrangement joins TRBV7-2 to TRBJ1-5; 8 nucleotides agree with TRBD1. Trimming cost V 5 bases and J 4 bases; bases outside gene matches: 4. The CDR3 runs to 14 residues. In germline, CDR1 is SGHTA, CDR2 FQGNSA. The CDR3 DNA reads TGTGCCAGCAGCCGGAGACAGGGGAATCAGCCCCAGCATTTT. It specifies CASSRRQGNQPQHF.

In DNA, the CDR3 is TGCGCCAGCAGCGAAAGGTCAGGGGGTACGAACACTGAAGCTTTCTTT. This translates into CASSERSGGTNTEAFF. V gene TRBV5-1 combines with J gene TRBJ1-1; 7 nucleotides line up with TRBD1. The germline gives CDR1 SGHRS, CDR2 YFSETQ. V trimming: 4 bases; J trimming: 1 base; junction bases outside the gene matches: 10. The CDR3 is 16 amino acids.

This chain connects TRBV12-5 to TRBJ1-5, with a weak D call TRBD1 (5 bases). V shed 11 bases and J shed 4 bases, with 12 bases lying between them. Looked up from germline, CDR1 is LGHNT and CDR2 is FRNRAP. This CDR3 region has 12 residues. CDR3 in DNA: TGTGCTGGGGGGGGTAGGAATCAGCCCCAGCATTTT. It yields the protein CAGGGRNQPQHF.

This chain joins TRBV12-3 or TRBV12-4 and TRBJ2-5; 10 nucleotides match TRBD2. The CDR3 consists of 13 residues. With V trimmed by 10 bases and J by 5 bases, 7 bases remained unmatched. CDR3 residues: CATQREGRETQYF. In nucleotides, the CDR3 is TGTGCCACCCAGCGGGAGGGCCGGGAGACCCAGTACTTC.

J is TRBJ1-2 and V is TRBV5-1, with TRBD1 identical over 7 bases. CDR1 is SGHRS, CDR2 YFSETQ, per germline. V lost 0 bases to trimming and J lost 4 bases; unmatched junction nucleotides: 6. The CDR3 length is 15 residues. The CDR3 region is CASSLERGRAYGYTF. Written as DNA, the CDR3 is TGCGCCAGCAGCTTGGAGAGGGGGCGGGCCTATGGCTACACCTTC.

J is TRBJ2-7 and V is TRBV3-1 (or the pseudogene TRBV3-2); D unresolved. CDR3 length: 13 residues. Germline CDR1 is LGHDT and CDR2 is YNNKEL (reference sequence). V shed 1 base and J shed 2 bases, with 6 bases lying between them. The CDR3, as DNA: TGTGCCAGCAGCCAAGCCTTTCCCTACGAGCAGTACTTC. Its translation is CASSQAFPYEQYF.

The genes are TRBV4-2 and TRBJ2-5; D is unresolved. Trimming removed 4 bases at V and 4 bases at J, with 7 bases between. Germline loops: CDR1 LGHNA, CDR2 YNFKEQ. The CDR3 loop spans 12 amino acids. In nucleotides, the CDR3 is TGTGCCAGCAGCCTAAAGCGAGAGACCCAGTACTTC. It encodes CASSLKRETQYF.

The chain recombines TRBV7-6 with TRBJ2-2, with D possibly TRBD2 on 5 matching bases. Germline CDR1 and CDR2: SGHVS and FNYEAQ. The CDR3 has 13 residues. Trimming pared 5 bases from V and 16 bases from J, leaving 20 bases between. The CDR3 sequence is CASSTDLRGLAFF. Here the CDR3 DNA reads TGTGCCAGCAGCACGGACCTTCGAGGGTTAGCGTTTTTT.

This chain links TRBV28 with TRBJ1-1; D unresolved. Trimming cost V 8 bases and J 1 base, with 8 bases left between them. The CDR3 totals 12 residues. Germline V gene data show CDR1 as MDHEN and CDR2 as SYDVKM. Here the CDR3 DNA reads TGTGCCAGCCTAAACTCGAACACTGAAGCTTTCTTT. It yields the protein CASLNSNTEAFF.

The chain has TRBV7-2 and TRBJ2-7; perhaps TRBD2 as D (5 bases). This CDR3 region has 16 residues. Germline CDR1 SGHTA, CDR2 FQGNSA. The V end was cut by 3 bases, the J end by 2 bases, with 17 bases between. This CDR3 reads CASSFSPQAVTYEQYF. CDR3 coding DNA: TGTGCCAGCAGCTTCTCCCCGCAAGCGGTGACCTACGAGCAGTACTTC.

The chain couples TRBV9 to TRBJ2-1; 10 nucleotides match TRBD2. The CDR3 extends over 16 amino acids. Germline assignment: CDR1 SGDLS and CDR2 YYNGEE. The J segment lost 3 bases and the V segment lost 0 bases, leaving 3 bases of the junction unmatched. The CDR3, as DNA: TGTGCCAGCAGCGTAGTTCCTAGCGGGGGCTACAATGAGCAGTTCTTC. Residues: CASSVVPSGGYNEQFF.

V gene TRBV11-2 combines with J gene TRBJ2-3; weak D call: TRBD2 (6 bases). The CDR3 totals 13 residues. The germline V gene encodes CDR1 SGHAT and CDR2 FQNNGV. V lost 5 bases and J lost 6, with 12 bases in between. As DNA, the CDR3 is TGTGCCAGCAGCCCTGCGGGGAGGGATACGCAGTATTTT. It encodes CASSPAGRDTQYF.

V gene TRBV7-9 combines with J gene TRBJ2-4, with no clear D. Looked up from germline, CDR1 is SEHNR and CDR2 is FQNEAQ (reference sequence). The length of the CDR3 is 16 residues. The V and J ends lost 6 bases and 2 bases respectively, with 17 bases between them. This CDR3 is CASRPPSDISKNIQYF. The CDR3, as DNA: TGTGCCAGCAGACCCCCATCTGACATATCCAAAAACATTCAGTACTTC.

V and J are TRBV24-1 and TRBJ2-1; D is possibly TRBD2 (5 bases). The length of the CDR3 is 17 residues. With 6 bases removed from V and 3 bases from J, the gap between germline ends came to 20 bases. Germline CDR1 is KGHDR and CDR2 is SFDVKD. CDR3 residues: CATSPPQDGELYNEQFF. The CDR3, as DNA: TGTGCCACCAGTCCACCTCAGGACGGGGAACTCTACAATGAGCAGTTCTTC.

The genes are TRBV7-2 and TRBJ1-5, with D tentatively TRBD1 (6 bases). Germline V lookup: CDR1 SGHTA, CDR2 FQGNSA. Trimming stripped 7 bases from V and 3 bases from J, with 13 bases between. This CDR3 has 14 amino acids. CDR3 nucleotides: TGTGCCAGCAACACACAGGGAGTCAATCAGCCCCAGCATTTT. This codes for CASNTQGVNQPQHF.

The chain uses TRBV29-1 and TRBJ2-3, with D maybe TRBD1 (5 bases). Germline V lookup: CDR1 SQVTM, CDR2 ANQGSEA. V dropped 6 bases and J dropped 3 bases, with 7 bases sitting between them. The CDR3 is 11 residues long. DNA of the CDR3: TGCAGCGTCGCAGGGACAGATACGCAGTATTTT. Translation gives CSVAGTDTQYF.

This sequence joins TRBV2 and TRBJ1-5; 7 bases map to TRBD1. CDR3 length: 15 amino acids. CDR1 is SNHLY and CDR2 is FYNNEI in the germline V gene. V shed 7 bases and J 6 bases; nucleotides not matched to a gene: 12. CDR3 loop: CASTLGATGVQPQHF. Here the CDR3 DNA reads TGTGCCAGCACCCTCGGGGCTACAGGGGTTCAGCCCCAGCATTTT.

The chain recombines TRBV29-1 with TRBJ1-4, with TRBD1 identical over 7 bases. The germline gives CDR1 SQVTM, CDR2 ANQGSEA. V lost 4 bases to trimming and J lost 2 bases; unmatched junction nucleotides: 7. The CDR3 loop spans 15 amino acids. In DNA form, the CDR3 reads TGCAGCGTTGGTTATACAGGGGCGACTAATGAAAAACTGTTTTTT. Its translation is CSVGYTGATNEKLFF.

The chain combines TRBV3-1 (or the pseudogene TRBV3-2) with TRBJ2-3; 8 bases agree with TRBD2. The CDR3 length is 15 residues. V lost 4 bases and J lost 1; bases outside the gene matches: 4. Germline V gene lookup returns CDR1 LGHDT and CDR2 YNNKEL (reference sequence). The CDR3 bases are TGTGCCAGCAGCCGAGCGGGAGCGGGCACAGATACGCAGTATTTT. Amino acid sequence: CASSRAGAGTDTQYF.

The chain recombines TRBV24-1 with TRBJ2-3; D may be TRBD2 (5 bases). Germline V gene data show CDR1 as KGHDR and CDR2 as SFDVKD. V was clipped by 3 bases and J by 0 bases, with 12 bases between them. This CDR3 spans 16 amino acids. CDR3 sequence: CATSDQAWTSTDTQYF. The CDR3 DNA reads as TGTGCCACCAGTGATCAGGCGTGGACTAGCACAGATACGCAGTATTTT.

J is TRBJ1-5 and V is TRBV3-1 (or the pseudogene TRBV3-2); D is ambiguous. The CDR3 extends over 14 amino acids. V was pared by 0 bases and J by 4 bases, with 7 bases between. The V gene's germline CDR1 is LGHDT and CDR2 YNNKEL (reference sequence). The chain's CDR3 is CASSQDRKNQPQHF. The CDR3 coding sequence is TGTGCCAGCAGCCAAGACAGGAAGAATCAGCCCCAGCATTTT.

The CDR3 region is CASSPGAVNGYTF. The CDR3 nucleotides are TGTGCCAGCAGCCCAGGTGCCGTGAATGGCTACACCTTC. V is TRBV7-6 and J is TRBJ1-2, with D uncertain. Germline CDR1 SGHVS, CDR2 FNYEAQ. V dropped 5 bases and J dropped 6 bases, with 13 bases sitting between them. The CDR3 is made up of 13 amino acids. Variable domain in full (rest from reference TRBV7-6 and TRBJ1-2): GAGVSQSPRYKVTKRGQDVALRCDPISGHVSLYWYRQALGQGPEFLTYFNYEAQQDKSGLPNDRFSAERPEGSISTLTIQRTEQRDSAMYRCASSPGAVNGYTFGSGTRLTVV.

The chain couples TRBV18 to TRBJ2-5, with TRBD2 identical over 7 bases. Unmatched junction bases numbered 4, after V lost 5 bases and J lost 1 base. CDR3 length: 14 residues. Germline V lookup: CDR1 KGHSH, CDR2 LQKENI. CDR3 DNA sequence: TGTGCCAGCTCAGCGGGGAGGGTCCAAGAGACCCAGTACTTC. It translates to CASSAGRVQETQYF.